The subject of this entry is one T cell receptor beta chain. The antigen is unknown. This entry is derived from a study of blood T cells in healthy people across ages. The CDR3 covers 13 residues. With 2 bases removed from V and 5 bases from J, the gap between germline ends came to 9 bases. General observations from the study: With donor CMV status unknown, expanded clonotype changes were possibly confounded. A roughly linear fall in TCR beta diversity per million T cells was seen with increasing age.

With a J-beta primer mix and a sample-barcoded 5' primer, a second PCR ran roughly 7 to 11 cycles. The authors tagged each cDNA molecule using a template-switch adaptor with 12 random nucleotides. TCRdb re-derived calls from the 5' RACE reads in MiXCR, one entry per CDR3 protein. The data show roughly 1,700,000 distinct CDR3 sequences, about 28% seen once. The chain carries TRBV12-3 or TRBV12-4 and TRBJ1-1; a possible D gene is TRBD1 (5 bases). The TCR comes from a woman in her 30s in good health. The specimen sequenced was blood. The CDR3 DNA reads as TGTGCCAGCAGTTTATACGAGGGGACTGAAGCTTTCTTT. Its translation: CASSLYEGTEAFF.